A single sample is the source of the 24 T cell receptor beta chains below, sequenced in a study of shared clonotypes between healthy human individuals. TCRdb keeps only in-frame clones here, not all; method: immunoSEQ multiplex PCR. Among roughly 1 million clones listed, about 80% were seen once. Sequenced material: memory CD4+ T cells from PBMCs. The subset is: CD45RA-negative fraction. These receptors came from a man younger than 30 in good health. Some clones in this sample may be carry-over from other donors' samples.

This clone was observed a few times. The chain links TRBV29-1 to TRBJ2-2, with 7 bases lining up with TRBD1. The V gene's germline CDR1 is SQVTM and CDR2 ANQGSEA. The length of the CDR3 is 16 residues. V lost 1 base and J lost 2; bases outside the gene matches: 7. CDR3 residues: CSVEGVRGRNTGELFF. DNA for the CDR3: TGCAGCGTTGAAGGCGTAAGGGGGCGAAACACCGGGGAGCTGTTTTTT.

This chain joins TRBV5-1 and TRBJ1-1; D possibly corresponds to TRBD1 (6 bases). V was trimmed by 3 bases and J by 6 bases, leaving 9 bases between them. The CDR3 consists of 12 residues. Germline V gives CDR1 SGHRS, CDR2 YFSETQ. The CDR3 DNA reads TGCGCCAGCAGCTCAAGGGGGGCTGAAGCTTTCTTT. Residues: CASSSRGAEAFF.

This clone was found a few times. In nucleotides, the CDR3 is TGTGCCAGCAGCTTAGCAGTAGGACAAGCTAACTATGGCTACACCTTC. Translating it yields CASSLAVGQANYGYTF. This chain links TRBV7-2 with TRBJ1-2; D is possibly TRBD1 (5 bases). With 0 bases removed from V and 0 bases from J, the gap between germline ends came to 11 bases. CDR1 and CDR2 (germline): SGHTA, FQGNSA. The CDR3 consists of 16 residues.

The gene calls are TRBV6-6 and TRBJ1-2, with D tentatively TRBD1 (5 bases). The CDR3 covers 15 residues. V was shortened by 0 bases and J by 8 bases, with 16 bases between the two germline ends. The germline V gene has CDR1 MNHNY and CDR2 SVGAGI (reference sequence). CDR3 amino acids: CASSYSNREGPGYTF. The CDR3 region has the DNA TGTGCCAGCAGTTACTCGAATCGGGAGGGGCCCGGCTACACCTTC.

This sequence joins TRBV28 and TRBJ2-4; tentatively, D is TRBD1 (5 bases). V was shortened by 4 bases and J by 1 base, with 14 bases between the two germline ends. Germline V gene data show CDR1 as MDHEN and CDR2 as SYDVKM. The CDR3 loop spans 16 amino acids. In DNA form, the CDR3 reads TGTGCCAGCAGTTCGTGGGGCCTTCACGCCAAAAACATTCAGTACTTC. This encodes CASSSWGLHAKNIQYF. Supplemented by reference TRBV28 and TRBJ2-4, the full variable domain reads DVKVTQSSRYLVKRTGEKVFLECVQDMDHENMFWYRQDPGLGLRLIYFSYDVKMKEKGDIPEGYSVSREKKERFSLILESASTNQTSMYLCASSSWGLHAKNIQYFGAGTRLSVL.

This clone has at least ten counts. The chain carries TRBV7-2 and TRBJ2-7; 9 positions agree with TRBD2. The CDR3 loop spans 16 amino acids. Germline V CDR1 and CDR2: SGHTA, FQGNSA. The V gene end was trimmed by 1 base and the J gene end by 0 bases; junction bases not matched to a gene: 4. The CDR3 loop is CASSLGLAGTSYEQYF. The CDR3 bases are TGTGCCAGCAGCTTAGGGCTAGCGGGGACCTCCTACGAGCAGTACTTC.

V gene TRBV28 combines with J gene TRBJ1-5, with unresolved D. The CDR3 is 14 residues long. Germline-derived CDR1 and CDR2 are MDHEN and SYDVKM. The V end lost 2 bases, the J end lost 2 bases, and 7 bases lay between the germline ends. The CDR3 DNA is TGTGCCAGCAGTTTACAGTGGGGCAATCAGCCCCAGCATTTT. Residues: CASSLQWGNQPQHF.

This clone was picked up a small number of times. The CDR3 DNA reads as TGCGCCAGCAGCTTGGCCCGGGGGGCAACTAGCACAGATACGCAGTATTTT. Translated: CASSLARGATSTDTQYF. The chain links TRBV5-1 to TRBJ2-3; D possibly corresponds to TRBD2 (7 bases). V was trimmed by 0 bases and J by 0 bases, leaving 14 bases between them. CDR1 is SGHRS, CDR2 YFSETQ, per germline. The CDR3 has 17 amino acids.

This chain joins TRBV6-6 and TRBJ1-4, with D hard to call. The CDR3 runs to 13 residues. Trimming cost V 2 bases and J 6 bases, with 7 bases left between them. CDR1 and CDR2 from the germline V gene are MNHNY and SVGAGI (reference sequence). CDR3 residues: CASSYQEYEKLFF. CDR3 sequence (DNA): TGTGCCAGCAGTTACCAGGAATATGAAAAACTGTTTTTT.

CDR3 sequence (DNA): TGTGCCAGCAGTTACGCCGGGACAGCCTACAATGAGCAGTTCTTC. It specifies CASSYAGTAYNEQFF. The chain uses TRBV6-5 and TRBJ2-1, with TRBD1 matching over 7 bases. The CDR3 is made up of 15 amino acids. V shed 2 bases, J shed 2 bases, and the junction held 3 bases outside the gene matches. Germline V gene sequence: CDR1 MNHEY, CDR2 SVGAGI.

This chain links TRBV10-2 with TRBJ1-5, with D hard to call. The CDR3 is made up of 15 amino acids. Germline assignment: CDR1 WSHSY and CDR2 SAAADI. The V end lost 4 bases, the J end lost 0 bases, and 10 bases lay between the germline ends. Here the CDR3 reads CASSVWETSNQPQHF. The CDR3 DNA sequence: TGCGCCAGCAGTGTGTGGGAAACTAGCAATCAGCCCCAGCATTTT.

This clone came up once. CDR3 region: CASSRQEGNQETQYF. The CDR3 nucleotides are TGTGCCAGCAGCCGACAGGAGGGGAATCAAGAGACCCAGTACTTC. The chain carries TRBV6-5 and TRBJ2-5; D is perhaps TRBD1 or TRBD2 (6 bases each). The germline V gene has CDR1 MNHEY and CDR2 SVGAGI. This CDR3 has 15 residues. The germline V and J ends were trimmed by 6 bases and 2 bases, with 16 bases remaining between them.

Comment on this clone: At the DNA level, this CDR3 is encoded by other sequences in the same sample as well. The chain has TRBV7-9 and TRBJ2-7, with D possibly matching TRBD2 (6 bases). V was pared by 1 base and J by 2 bases, with 9 bases between. Germline V gene data show CDR1 as SEHNR and CDR2 as FQNEAQ (reference sequence). The CDR3 runs 14 residues. The CDR3 DNA reads TGTGCCAGCAGCTTAGGGGGGGTCGCCTACGAGCAGTACTTC. It yields the protein CASSLGGVAYEQYF.

The chain uses TRBV7-9 and TRBJ2-2, with a tentative D call TRBD1 (5 bases). Germline V gives CDR1 SEHNR, CDR2 FQNEAQ (reference sequence). This CDR3 is 15 amino acids long. V was clipped by 0 bases and J by 3 bases, with 8 bases between them. CDR3 amino acids: CASSLAGHYTGELFF. CDR3 coding DNA: TGTGCCAGCAGCTTAGCGGGGCATTACACCGGGGAGCTGTTTTTT.

The sample holds one count of this clone. In DNA form, the CDR3 reads TGTGCCAGCAGCTTCAATGGAGGGCCGGAGACCCAGTACTTC. This sequence encodes CASSFNGGPETQYF. The rearrangement joins TRBV7-3 to TRBJ2-5; maybe TRBD2 (6 bases). Germline values: CDR1 SGHTA, CDR2 FQGTGA. There are 14 residues in the CDR3. V was trimmed by 3 bases and J by 5 bases, leaving 13 bases between them.

This chain links TRBV2 with TRBJ2-1; D is ambiguous. Trimming left V 6 bases short and J 12 bases short, with 12 bases between. Germline V gene lookup returns CDR1 SNHLY and CDR2 FYNNEI. CDR3 size: 11 residues. This CDR3 is CASRGLSRQFF. The CDR3 region has the DNA TGTGCCAGCAGGGGCCTTAGCCGGCAGTTCTTC.

The J gene is TRBJ2-2, the V gene TRBV7-2, with D possibly TRBD2 on 6 matching bases. This CDR3 is built from 14 residues. Germline V gives CDR1 SGHTA, CDR2 FQGNSA. Trimming removed 5 bases from V and 8 bases from J, with 15 bases in between. CDR3 DNA sequence: TGTGCCAGCAGCAGAGGAGGAGGGCCGGGGGAGCTGTTTTTT. The encoded protein is CASSRGGGPGELFF.

The genes are TRBV6-5 and TRBJ1-5, with TRBD1 as a possible D gene (5 bases). CDR1 is MNHEY, CDR2 SVGAGI, per germline. The germline V and J ends were trimmed by 6 bases and 2 bases, with 14 bases remaining between them. This CDR3 is built from 15 residues. The DNA of the CDR3 is TGTGCCAGCAGCCTCTTGGGGGTGGGCAATCAGCCCCAGCATTTT. Its protein product is CASSLLGVGNQPQHF.

Written as DNA, the CDR3 is TGTGCCAGCTCACTAAGGGACACGAGACAAGAGACCCAGTACTTC. Translation: CASSLRDTRQETQYF. This sequence joins TRBV18 and TRBJ2-5; weak D call: TRBD1 (6 bases). This CDR3 is built from 15 residues. From germline, CDR1 is KGHSH and CDR2 LQKENI. V was pared by 4 bases and J by 2 bases, with 14 bases between.

The rearrangement joins TRBV11-2 to TRBJ1-2, with D possibly being TRBD1 (6 bases). V was shortened by 2 bases and J by 8 bases, with 12 bases between the two germline ends. This CDR3 comprises 13 residues. CDR1 is SGHAT, CDR2 FQNNGV, per germline. The CDR3 protein is CASSLQDRRGYTF. Written as DNA, the CDR3 is TGTGCCAGCAGCTTACAAGACAGGCGCGGCTACACCTTC.

This clone was counted only a few times. The V call is TRBV5-1, the J call TRBJ1-4, with D tentatively TRBD1 (5 bases). CDR1 is SGHRS, CDR2 YFSETQ, per germline. The CDR3 totals 15 residues. The germline V and J ends were trimmed by 1 base and 3 bases, with 10 bases remaining between them. For the CDR3, the DNA is TGCGCCAGCAGCTTGATTCAGGGATCTAATGAAAAACTGTTTTTT. It yields the protein CASSLIQGSNEKLFF. The full variable domain, with the rest looked up from reference TRBV5-1 and TRBJ1-4, is KAGVTQTPRYLIKTRGQQVTLSCSPISGHRSVSWYQQTPGQGLQFLFEYFSETQRNKGNFPGRFSGRQFSNSRSEMNVSTLELGDSALYLCASSLIQGSNEKLFFGSGTQLSVL.

The rearrangement joins TRBV18 to TRBJ2-5; 15 positions match TRBD2. Germline CDR1 and CDR2: KGHSH and LQKENI. With V trimmed by 6 bases and J by 6 bases, 11 bases remained unmatched. The CDR3 has 17 amino acids. DNA for the CDR3: TGTGCCAGCTCCCTCCTCGGACTAGCGGGAGGGGGAAAGACCCAGTACTTC. Protein product: CASSLLGLAGGGKTQYF.

The chain joins TRBV7-9 to TRBJ2-7; possibly TRBD2 for D (7 bases). Germline CDR1 SEHNR, CDR2 FQNEAQ (reference sequence). V was pared by 4 bases and J by 2 bases, with 12 bases between. This CDR3 region has 14 residues. The chain's CDR3 is CASSWTGGTYEQYF. In DNA, the CDR3 is TGTGCCAGCAGCTGGACGGGGGGCACCTACGAGCAGTACTTC.

This chain uses TRBV7-8 with TRBJ2-7, with 9 bases fitting TRBD2. CDR3 length: 15 residues. Looked up from germline, CDR1 is SGHVS and CDR2 is FQNEAQ. V lost 6 bases and J lost 3; bases outside the gene matches: 9. DNA of the CDR3: TGTGCCAGCAGTCCAAGAAGGACTAGCGACTACGAGCAGTACTTC. The encoded protein is CASSPRRTSDYEQYF.